A single sample is the source of the 18 T cell receptor beta chains below, sequenced in a study of T cell responses to AZD1222 COVID-19 vaccine. Libraries were prepared by immunoSEQ multiplex PCR; TCRdb keeps only in-frame clonotypes and omits some of them. The sample lists 90,000 to 120,000 clones; roughly nine tenths were seen once. The material sequenced was peripheral blood, taken on day 0 of AZD1222 vaccination. These receptors were obtained from an adult in good health.

The chain recombines TRBV28 with TRBJ1-6; D is uncertain. The CDR3 extends over 14 amino acids. The ends were cut back, 2 bases at V and 8 bases at J, with 10 bases in the middle. Germline lookup yields CDR1 MDHEN and CDR2 SYDVKM. CDR3 DNA sequence: TGTGCCAGCAGTTTACCCCTTGGGGATTCACCCCTCCACTTT. Protein sequence: CASSLPLGDSPLHF.

V and J are TRBV19 and TRBJ1-1, with D perhaps TRBD1 (5 bases). The CDR3 consists of 15 residues. The germline CDR1 and CDR2 sequences are LNHDA and SQIVND (reference sequence). Trimming shortened V by 11 bases and J by 1 base, and 20 bases separated the two germline ends. CDR3 region: CACRTRDSRNTEAFF. The CDR3 DNA follows: TGTGCCTGCCGAACGAGGGACTCCCGGAACACTGAAGCTTTCTTT.

This sequence joins TRBV30 and TRBJ1-4; 8 nucleotides match TRBD1. The CDR3 length is 13 residues. Germline CDR1 is GTSNPN and CDR2 is SVGIG (reference sequence). The V segment lost 1 base and the J segment 8 bases; nucleotides outside the gene matches: 3. The DNA of the CDR3 is TGTGCCTGGAGTGAACAGGGGGGCGAAAAACTGTTTTTT. Protein sequence: CAWSEQGGEKLFF.

V and J are TRBV4-1 and TRBJ1-1, with 12 bases aligning to TRBD1. CDR3 size: 16 residues. J lost 4 bases, V lost 5 bases, and 8 bases had no gene match. CDR1 and CDR2 from the germline V gene are MGHRA and YSYEKL. CDR3 in DNA: TGCGCCAGCAGCGGGACAGGGGGCGTCCGAGTCACTGAAGCTTTCTTT. Translation: CASSGTGGVRVTEAFF.

Only one count was recorded for this clone. This rearrangement joins TRBV3-1 (or the pseudogene TRBV3-2) to TRBJ1-3; D call uncertain. The CDR3 extends over 17 amino acids. Germline CDR1 is LGHDT and CDR2 is YNNKEL (reference sequence). Trimming took off 0 bases at V and 0 bases at J, with 12 bases between the two ends. CDR3 amino acids: CASSQEKSESSGNTIYF. CDR3 in DNA: TGTGCCAGCAGCCAAGAAAAGTCCGAAAGCTCTGGAAACACCATATATTTT.

The genes are TRBV5-1 and TRBJ2-2; D is possibly TRBD1 (6 bases). This CDR3 is built from 15 residues. V was shortened by 1 base and J by 5 bases, with 12 bases between the two germline ends. Germline V gene lookup returns CDR1 SGHRS and CDR2 YFSETQ. The CDR3: CASSLSAGETGELFF. In DNA form, the CDR3 reads TGCGCCAGCAGCTTGAGTGCAGGGGAGACCGGGGAGCTGTTTTTT. Full variable domain (rest looked up from reference TRBV5-1 and TRBJ2-2): KAGVTQTPRYLIKTRGQQVTLSCSPISGHRSVSWYQQTPGQGLQFLFEYFSETQRNKGNFPGRFSGRQFSNSRSEMNVSTLELGDSALYLCASSLSAGETGELFFGEGSRLTVL.

The chain combines TRBV7-3 with TRBJ1-1; a possible D gene is TRBD1 (5 bases). V lost 4 bases and J 1 base, leaving 10 bases between the germline ends. Germline CDR1 is SGHTA and CDR2 is FQGTGA. This CDR3 spans 14 amino acids. Written as DNA, the CDR3 is TGTGCCAGCAGCTCGCAGGGCCCGAACACTGAAGCTTTCTTT. Translated, it gives CASSSQGPNTEAFF.

This chain joins TRBV3-1 (or the pseudogene TRBV3-2) and TRBJ2-3, with TRBD1 matching 7 bases. The CDR3 runs to 16 residues. From germline, CDR1 is LGHDT and CDR2 YNNKEL (reference sequence). V was clipped by 0 bases and J by 2 bases; unmatched bases: 5. CDR3 sequence reads: CASSQDMGQNTDTQYF. As DNA, the CDR3 is TGTGCCAGCAGCCAAGACATGGGACAGAACACAGATACGCAGTATTTT.

In nucleotides, the CDR3 is TGTGCCAGCAGCTTAGCCCCGCTAGCAGGCACAGATACGCAGTATTTT. Translated, it gives CASSLAPLAGTDTQYF. The chain links TRBV7-3 to TRBJ2-3, with TRBD2 as a possible D gene (5 bases). In germline, CDR1 is SGHTA, CDR2 FQGTGA. This CDR3 contains 16 residues. Trimming cost V 2 bases and J 1 base, with 13 bases left between them. Full variable domain (outside the CDR3, taken from reference TRBV7-3 and TRBJ2-3): GAGVSQTPSNKVTEKGKYVELRCDPISGHTALYWYRQSLGQGPEFLIYFQGTGAADDSGLPNDRFFAVRPEGSVSTLKIQRTERGDSAVYLCASSLAPLAGTDTQYFGPGTRLTVL.

This clone was seen just once. The rearrangement links TRBV11-3 to TRBJ2-2, with D possibly matching TRBD2 (5 bases). The CDR3 is made up of 16 amino acids. The V and J ends lost 3 bases and 0 bases respectively, with 11 bases between them. Germline CDR1 SGHNT, CDR2 YENEEA. CDR3: CASSLLGGPNTGELFF. DNA for the CDR3: TGTGCCAGCAGCTTGCTCGGAGGCCCGAACACCGGGGAGCTGTTTTTT.

The rearrangement joins TRBV5-5 to TRBJ2-7; TRBD1 matches 9 bases. This CDR3 has 14 amino acids. Germline V gene data show CDR1 as SGHKS and CDR2 as YYEKEE (reference sequence). With 3 bases clipped from V and 2 bases from J, the junction kept 3 bases outside the gene matches. The CDR3 reads CASSSGTGPYEQYF. CDR3 DNA: TGTGCCAGCAGCTCCGGGACAGGGCCCTACGAGCAGTACTTC.

The chain joins TRBV7-3 to TRBJ2-2; 7 nucleotides align to TRBD2. Germline V gene lookup returns CDR1 SGHTA and CDR2 FQGTGA. The V gene end was trimmed by 1 base and the J gene end by 4 bases; junction bases not matched to a gene: 6. The CDR3 is 16 amino acids. The CDR3: CASSLIPAGSTGELFF. The DNA for the CDR3 is TGTGCCAGCAGCTTAATTCCAGCGGGAAGCACCGGGGAGCTGTTTTTT.

The chain joins TRBV29-1 to TRBJ2-1; D possibly corresponds to TRBD2 (6 bases). Germline lookup yields CDR1 SQVTM and CDR2 ANQGSEA. The CDR3 spans 14 residues. V dropped 6 bases and J dropped 0 bases, with 12 bases sitting between them. Here the CDR3 reads CSVGTASSYNEQFF. In nucleotides, the CDR3 is TGCAGCGTAGGGACTGCTAGCTCCTACAATGAGCAGTTCTTC.

The V call is TRBV5-1, the J call TRBJ1-1; the D is unclear. This CDR3 contains 14 residues. Trimming shortened V by 3 bases and J by 0 bases, and 9 bases separated the two germline ends. The germline CDR1 and CDR2 sequences are SGHRS and YFSETQ. CDR3 loop: CASSWNLMNTEAFF. Here the CDR3 DNA reads TGCGCCAGCAGCTGGAACCTCATGAACACTGAAGCTTTCTTT.

A word on this clone: One end of the junction fails to match germline, which may point to a read error. The chain joins TRBV5-1 to TRBJ2-5; no firm D call. The CDR3 extends over 12 amino acids. Germline V lookup: CDR1 SGHRS, CDR2 YFSETQ. CDR3 DNA: TGCGCCAGCAGCTTGGCCTTAGAGGCCCAGTACTTC. Translation: CASSLALEAQYF.

The chain combines TRBV18 with TRBJ2-2; 7 bases match TRBD2. The CDR3 spans 16 residues. V was clipped by 2 bases and J by 2 bases; unmatched bases: 5. Germline assignment: CDR1 KGHSH and CDR2 LQKENI. CDR3 DNA: TGTGCCAGCTCACCAACCCTAGCGGTAAACACCGGGGAGCTGTTTTTT. Translated: CASSPTLAVNTGELFF.

The chain employs TRBV28 and TRBJ1-5; 9 nucleotides agree with TRBD1. The CDR3 has 17 amino acids. The V and J ends lost 8 bases and 6 bases, in that order; junction bases with no gene match: 17. Per germline, CDR1 MDHEN and CDR2 SYDVKM. CDR3 coding DNA: TGTGCCAGCGGAACGACGGGACAGGGAGCTTTGGGTCAGCCCCAGCATTTT. Amino acid sequence: CASGTTGQGALGQPQHF.

J is TRBJ2-7 and V is TRBV28; D is possibly TRBD2 (6 bases). V lost 7 bases to trimming and J lost 0 bases, with 16 bases between them. Germline CDR1 and CDR2: MDHEN and SYDVKM. The CDR3 sequence is 15 residues long. The chain's CDR3 is CASTPEGTYSYEQYF. The DNA of the CDR3 is TGTGCCAGCACCCCCGAGGGGACTTACTCCTACGAGCAGTACTTC.